A selection of T cell receptor beta chains follows, all from one sample in a study of T cell repertoires in cytomegalovirus infection. TCRdb re-called the reads with MiXCR, one entry per CDR3 protein. This table holds roughly 990,000 distinct CDR3 sequences, around 31% found once. No antigen has been assigned to these receptors. The source was cultured CD8+ T cells from PBMCs, collected from culture after CMV antigen stimulation. Every receptor here comes from a human donor in good health (CMV status not recorded). Some clones in this sample may be carry-over from other donors' samples. The CDR3 runs from the conserved cysteine through the conserved F or W. D genes are given only for firm matches. Rows give clone size only sometimes, using once, few, many, or a class for an expanded clone.

d_gene,j_gene,v_gene,abundance,CDR3nt,CDR3aa
NA,TRBJ2-4,TRBV7-8,many,TGTGCCAGCAGCCATCTCGACGGGGTAGCCAAAAACATTCAGTACTTC,CASSHLDGVAKNIQYF
TRBD1,TRBJ2-3,TRBV10-3,many,TGTGCCATCAGTGAGTCGCCCCGGACAGGGGAAATTACTGATGCGCAGTATTTT,CAISESPRTGEITDAQYF
NA,TRBJ1-5,TRBV10-3,NA,TGTGCCATCAGTGAGTCTGAAACCGGGGGATATCAGCCCCAGCATTTT,CAISESETGGYQPQHF
NA,TRBJ1-6,TRBV12-3/TRBV12-4,many,TGTGCCAGCAGTTTAGGGGCTAGCTCCTATAATTCACCCCTCCACTTT,CASSLGASSYNSPLHF
NA,TRBJ1-4,TRBV12-3/TRBV12-4,NA,TGTGCCAGCAGTCCAGGGGAAGTGGATGAAAAACTGTTTTTT,CASSPGEVDEKLFF
NA,TRBJ1-5,TRBV12-3/TRBV12-4,NA,TGTGCCAGCAGAGGCAACAGGGCTAGCAATCAGCCCCAGCATTTT,CASRGNRASNQPQHF
NA,TRBJ2-7,TRBV7-6,NA,TGTGCCAGCTATTCTGGACAGTCCCACGAGCAGTACTTC,CASYSGQSHEQYF
TRBD1,TRBJ2-1,TRBV7-6,few,TGTGCTAGCAGCCCGACCGAGGGGACAGACTGGCATGAGCAGTTCTTC,CASSPTEGTDWHEQFF
TRBD2,TRBJ2-1,TRBV13,NA,TGTGCCAGCAGCCCACTAGCGGGGCGGGGTGAGCAGTTCTTC,CASSPLAGRGEQFF
NA,TRBJ2-6,TRBV29-1,NA,TGCAGCGTTGAAGATCAAGAATGGGGGGACGGGGCCAACGTCCTGACTTTC,CSVEDQEWGDGANVLTF
NA,TRBJ2-2,TRBV7-6,few,TGTGCCAGCAGCTTAGAAGGGGAGTGGACCGGGGAGCTGTTTTTT,CASSLEGEWTGELFF
TRBD1,TRBJ1-1,TRBV6-2/TRBV6-3,once,TGTGCCAGCAGTTACTCGGGGGACAGGCTGAACACTGAAGCTTTCTTT,CASSYSGDRLNTEAFF
NA,TRBJ2-1,TRBV27,NA,TGTGCCAGCAGTCCAGTGTCAGGAAATGAGCAGTTCTTC,CASSPVSGNEQFF
TRBD2,TRBJ2-1,TRBV7-9,NA,TGTGCCAGCAGCCCCGGGACTAGCGGTACCCTTGAGCAGTTCTTC,CASSPGTSGTLEQFF
NA,TRBJ2-1,TRBV6-1,many,TGTGCCAGCAGTCAGGGGAGCAATGAGCAGTTCTTC,CASSQGSNEQFF
NA,TRBJ1-2,TRBV7-6,NA,TGTGCCAGCAGCTTCAACAGGGAGGGTGGCTACACCTTC,CASSFNREGGYTF
NA,TRBJ1-2,TRBV7-8,many,TGTGCCAGCAGGAAGGACGGGACACCTAACTATGGCTACACCTTC,CASRKDGTPNYGYTF
TRBD1,TRBJ2-2,TRBV7-9,few,TGTGCCAGCAGCGGGACAGGTTTCGCCGGGGAGCTGTTTTTT,CASSGTGFAGELFF
NA,TRBJ1-4,TRBV7-9,NA,TGTGCCAGCAGCTTCCGCCCCATGTCAAGGGAAAAACTGTTTTTT,CASSFRPMSREKLFF
NA,TRBJ2-5,TRBV29-1,NA,TGCAGCGTTGAAGACCAAGAGACCCAGTACTTC,CSVEDQETQYF